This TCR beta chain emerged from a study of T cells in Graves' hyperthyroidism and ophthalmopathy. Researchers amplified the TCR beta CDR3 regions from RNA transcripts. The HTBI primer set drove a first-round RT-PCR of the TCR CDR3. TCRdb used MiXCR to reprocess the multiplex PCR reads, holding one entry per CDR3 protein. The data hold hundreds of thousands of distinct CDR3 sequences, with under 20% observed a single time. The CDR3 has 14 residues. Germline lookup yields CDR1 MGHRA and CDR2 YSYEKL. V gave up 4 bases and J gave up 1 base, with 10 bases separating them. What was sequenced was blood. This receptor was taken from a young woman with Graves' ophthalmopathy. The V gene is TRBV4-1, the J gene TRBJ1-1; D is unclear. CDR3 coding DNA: TGCGCCAGCAGCCTCCCCCTAGCGAACACTGAAGCTTTCTTT. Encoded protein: CASSLPLANTEAFF.